This TCR beta chain was recorded in a study of OX40 agonist ivuxolimab in advanced cancers. The CDR3 covers 16 residues. Germline V gene lookup returns CDR1 SGHTA and CDR2 FQGTGA. The V and J ends lost 5 bases and 4 bases respectively, with 15 bases between them. Repertoires were generated with immunoSEQ multiplex PCR, while TCRdb's copy carries only in-frame clones and drops some. The sample has approximately 87,000 clones, around 90% seen once. The chain couples TRBV7-3 to TRBJ2-6; perhaps TRBD1 as D (6 bases). The source was CD4+ or CD8+ T cells sorted from blood, collected in a trial of the OX40 agonist ivuxolimab. This TCR was recovered from an adult with an advanced solid tumor such as melanoma, head and neck, liver or kidney cancer. Here the CDR3 reads CASSPLRTVGANVLTF. For the CDR3, the DNA is TGTGCCAGCAGCCCCCTACGGACAGTAGGGGCCAACGTCCTGACTTTC. Drawing the rest from reference TRBV7-3 and TRBJ2-6, the complete variable domain is GAGVSQTPSNKVTEKGKYVELRCDPISGHTALYWYRQSLGQGPEFLIYFQGTGAADDSGLPNDRFFAVRPEGSVSTLKIQRTERGDSAVYLCASSPLRTVGANVLTFGAGSRLTVL.